This TCR beta chain was sequenced for a study of T cells after yellow fever vaccination. One entry per CDR3 protein, called by TCRdb with MiXCR from the 5' RACE reads. The sample lists around 320,000 distinct CDR3 sequences, 3.5% to 4.5% occurring once. Notes on the study in general: Compared with primary, the secondary response was weaker and peaked at day 5, not 15.

Ten or more counts support this clonotype. Antigen: not known. V lost 5 bases, J lost 1 base, and 12 bases lay in between. CDR3 length: 14 amino acids. Germline V gene sequence: CDR1 SGHRS, CDR2 YFSETQ. The receptor was derived from a man aged 18 to 30 who received the YFV17D yellow fever vaccine. The chain couples TRBV5-1 to TRBJ1-2, with D maybe TRBD1 (6 bases). This specimen consisted of PBMCs, obtained 15 days after the yellow fever booster vaccination. The DNA of the CDR3 is TGCGCCAGCAGTTTTGAGGGGGGTAACTATGGCTACACCTTC. It translates to CASSFEGGNYGYTF. Combining the CDR3 with reference TRBV5-1 and TRBJ1-2 gives the whole variable domain KAGVTQTPRYLIKTRGQQVTLSCSPISGHRSVSWYQQTPGQGLQFLFEYFSETQRNKGNFPGRFSGRQFSNSRSEMNVSTLELGDSALYLCASSFEGGNYGYTFGSGTRLTVV.